This is a list of T cell receptor beta chains from one sample in a study of T cell responses to AZD1222 COVID-19 vaccine. Method: immunoSEQ multiplex PCR; TCRdb's copy keeps in-frame clones and lacks some. The table lists 65,000 to 75,000 clones, 80% to 90% of them singletons. The specimen comprised peripheral blood, sampled on day 0 of AZD1222 vaccination. Receptor source: an adult in good health. The CDR3 runs from the conserved cysteine through the conserved F or W. The order of the fields is D gene, clone size, J gene, V gene, CDR3 protein, CDR3 DNA. The D gene is left open where the match is weak. Clone size is given for some rows only: seen once, a few or many times, or a class if the clone is expanded.

>-|-|TRBJ1-4|TRBV5-5
CASSLGPSTNEKLFF
TGTGCCAGCAGCTTGGGACCGTCAACTAATGAAAAACTGTTTTTT
>-|-|TRBJ1-1|TRBV18
CASSPSGVSTEAFF
TGTGCCAGCTCACCATCGGGGGTCAGCACTGAAGCTTTCTTT
>TRBD1|-|TRBJ1-2|TRBV29-1
CSAVLGTAYGYTF
TGCAGCGCAGTCCTCGGGACAGCCTATGGCTACACCTTC
>TRBD1|once|TRBJ1-2|TRBV6-5
CASRTGTGAGYTF
TGTGCCAGCAGAACCGGGACAGGGGCCGGCTACACCTTC
>-|once|TRBJ1-2|TRBV7-2
CASRSGHRYGYTF
TGTGCCAGCAGATCCGGACACCGCTATGGCTACACCTTC
>-|-|TRBJ1-2|TRBV28
CAGQSGHYGYTF
TGTGCCGGTCAGTCAGGGCACTATGGCTACACCTTC
>-|-|TRBJ1-2|TRBV2
CASVNLNYGYTF
TGTGCCAGCGTTAACCTTAACTATGGCTACACCTTC
>-|-|TRBJ2-2|TRBV28
CASSFRGARTGELFF
TGTGCCAGCAGTTTCAGGGGGGCGCGTACCGGGGAGCTGTTTTTT
>TRBD2|once|TRBJ2-7|TRBV30
CAWSAGGKQYF
TGTGCCTGGAGTGCGGGAGGCAAGCAGTACTTC
>TRBD1|-|TRBJ1-1|TRBV4-1
CASSQGDRVTEAFF
TGCGCCAGCAGCCAAGGCGACAGGGTCACTGAAGCTTTCTTT
>TRBD2|-|TRBJ2-2|TRBV6-5
CASSYRPSGGVGLFF
TGTGCCAGCAGTTACCGTCCTAGCGGGGGGGTCGGGCTGTTTTTT
>-|-|TRBJ1-1|TRBV28
CASLSQMNTEAFF
TGTGCCAGCTTGAGCCAGATGAACACTGAAGCTTTCTTT
>-|-|TRBJ1-2|TRBV27
CASSPHNGNYGYTF
TGTGCCAGCAGTCCTCACAACGGTAACTATGGCTACACCTTC
>-|-|TRBJ1-1|TRBV20-1
CSASRLLNTEAFF
TGCAGTGCTAGTCGTCTTTTGAACACTGAAGCTTTCTTT
>-|-|TRBJ1-5|TRBV7-8
CASSAPLGGNQPQHF
TGTGCCAGCAGCGCGCCATTAGGGGGCAATCAGCCCCAGCATTTT
>TRBD1|-|TRBJ1-4|TRBV19
CASSRLVSTGGEKLFF
TGTGCCAGTAGCCGGTTGGTATCGACAGGGGGTGAAAAACTGTTTTTT
>-|-|TRBJ2-2|TRBV7-3
CASSSRGETGELFF
TGTGCCAGCAGCTCGAGGGGGGAAACCGGGGAGCTGTTTTTT
>-|once|TRBJ1-1|TRBV5-1
CASSLFGENTEAFF
TGCGCCAGCAGCCTCTTCGGGGAAAACACTGAAGCTTTCTTT
>-|-|TRBJ1-2|TRBV30
CAWSAGNYGYTF
TGTGCCTGGAGTGCGGGGAACTATGGCTACACCTTC
>-|-|TRBJ1-5|TRBV6-5
CASSPQTAGPQHF
TGTGCCAGCAGCCCCCAGACCGCCGGGCCCCAGCATTTT
>-|few|TRBJ2-2|TRBV29-1
CSVGDSGELFF
TGCAGCGTTGGAGATTCCGGGGAGCTGTTTTTT
>-|-|TRBJ2-7|TRBV5-5
CASSADSFSYEQYF
TGTGCCAGCAGCGCGGACAGTTTTTCCTACGAGCAGTACTTC
>-|-|TRBJ1-1|TRBV28
CASRQAVWEAFF
TGTGCCAGCAGACAAGCCGTCTGGGAAGCTTTCTTT
>TRBD1|once|TRBJ2-2|TRBV19
CASRDRGNTGELFF
TGTGCCAGCCGCGACAGGGGCAACACCGGGGAGCTGTTTTTT
>TRBD1|-|TRBJ2-4|TRBV7-9
CASSPSPGQGHIQYF
TGTGCCAGCAGTCCTTCCCCGGGACAGGGCCACATTCAGTACTTC
>-|-|TRBJ1-3|TRBV4-3
CASSQALGGGNTIYF
TGCGCCAGCAGCCAGGCGCTAGGCGGTGGAAACACCATATATTTT
>-|-|TRBJ1-3|TRBV29-1
CSVEKGAGNTIYF
TGCAGCGTTGAAAAGGGGGCTGGAAACACCATATATTTT
>-|few|TRBJ2-7|TRBV19
CASSSSRREAEKYF
TGTGCCAGTAGTAGTAGCCGGAGAGAGGCGGAGAAGTACTTC
>-|-|TRBJ2-5|TRBV28
CASRGGLGTQYF
TGTGCCAGCAGGGGGGGGCTTGGGACCCAGTACTTC
>-|-|TRBJ1-3|TRBV6-5
CASSFRWDDGNTIYF
TGTGCCAGCAGTTTCCGCTGGGATGATGGAAACACCATATATTTT
>-|-|TRBJ2-5|TRBV11-2
CASSLVAEQETQYF
TGTGCCAGCAGCTTAGTGGCGGAACAAGAGACCCAGTACTTC
>-|-|TRBJ2-7|TRBV10-1
CASRSGTNEQYF
TGCGCCAGCAGATCCGGGACGAACGAGCAGTACTTC
>-|-|TRBJ1-1|TRBV30
CAWSRVAVGTEAFF
TGTGCCTGGAGTAGGGTGGCAGTGGGGACTGAAGCTTTCTTT
>-|-|TRBJ1-2|TRBV21-1
CASSEGLNYGYTF
TGTGCCAGCAGCGAAGGACTCAACTATGGCTACACCTTC
>TRBD1|-|TRBJ2-3|TRBV28
CASSLRRQGTDTQYF
TGTGCCAGCAGTTTAAGGAGACAGGGTACAGATACGCAGTATTTT
>TRBD1|once|TRBJ1-1|TRBV28
CASPSRQGDTEAFF
TGTGCCAGCCCCTCAAGACAGGGGGACACTGAAGCTTTCTTT
>-|-|TRBJ2-1|TRBV5-1
CASDPEGPVYNGQFF
TGCGCCAGCGACCCAGAGGGGCCCGTTTACAATGGGCAGTTCTTC
>-|-|TRBJ2-5|TRBV7-6
CASSLVAGMGETQYF
TGTGCCAGCAGCTTAGTTGCGGGGATGGGAGAGACCCAGTACTTC
>-|-|TRBJ2-3|TRBV10-3
CAISPTGGGTDTQYF
TGTGCCATCAGTCCGACAGGCGGTGGCACAGATACGCAGTATTTT
>-|-|TRBJ1-1|TRBV9
CASSVSMSTEAFF
TGTGCCAGCAGCGTATCCATGAGCACTGAAGCTTTCTTT
>-|-|TRBJ2-7|TRBV27
CASSLGQGGDYEQYF
TGTGCCAGCAGTCTCGGACAGGGAGGGGACTACGAGCAGTACTTC
>-|-|TRBJ1-5|TRBV6-5
CASAGSYSNQPQHF
TGTGCCAGCGCAGGGAGTTATAGCAATCAGCCCCAGCATTTT
>-|once|TRBJ1-5|TRBV5-1
CASSLAANQPQHF
TGCGCCAGCAGCTTGGCCGCGAATCAGCCCCAGCATTTT
>-|-|TRBJ2-3|TRBV9
CASSVTGFGRRSDTQYF
TGTGCCAGCAGCGTAACGGGGTTCGGCCGCAGATCAGATACGCAGTATTTT
>TRBD1|-|TRBJ1-1|TRBV28
CASSTLWDRDTEAFF
TGTGCCAGCAGTACCCTCTGGGACAGGGACACTGAAGCTTTCTTT
>-|-|TRBJ2-5|TRBV7-2
CASSPQGRARMGETQYF
TGTGCCAGCAGTCCCCAGGGACGAGCCAGGATGGGGGAGACCCAGTACTTC
>TRBD2|-|TRBJ2-3|TRBV6-2/TRBV6-3
CASSFDPRGGVGTDTQYF
TGTGCCAGCAGTTTCGACCCCCGGGGAGGGGTTGGCACAGATACGCAGTATTTT
>-|-|TRBJ2-7|TRBV7-9
CASSFPDKSPEQYF
TGTGCCAGCAGCTTTCCGGACAAATCGCCCGAGCAGTACTTC
>-|-|TRBJ2-2|TRBV29-1
CSVETGDYTGELFF
TGCAGCGTTGAAACCGGGGACTACACCGGGGAGCTGTTTTTT
>-|-|TRBJ1-5|TRBV28
CASTRSNQPQHF
TGTGCCAGCACAAGGAGCAATCAGCCCCAGCATTTT
>-|few|TRBJ2-7|TRBV4-2
CASSQVAYEQYF
TGTGCCAGCAGCCAAGTTGCCTACGAGCAGTACTTC
>-|few|TRBJ2-3|TRBV4-3
CASSPRGGRTDTQYF
TGCGCCAGCAGCCCCCGAGGGGGGCGCACAGATACGCAGTATTTT
>-|-|TRBJ2-3|TRBV7-9
CASSRDWSSTDTQYF
TGTGCCAGCAGCCGGGACTGGTCTAGCACAGATACGCAGTATTTT
>-|-|TRBJ1-1|TRBV29-1
CSVALLNTEAFF
TGCAGCGTTGCCCTTCTAAACACTGAAGCTTTCTTT
>TRBD1|-|TRBJ1-5|TRBV6-1
CASRNRGRSNQPQHF
TGTGCCAGCAGGAACAGGGGGCGGAGCAATCAGCCCCAGCATTTT
>-|-|TRBJ1-2|TRBV5-8
CASRVGLLSVYGYTF
TGTGCCAGCCGGGTTGGGCTCCTCTCTGTCTATGGCTACACCTTC
>TRBD1|-|TRBJ1-4|TRBV6-5
CASSGQGFEKLFF
TGTGCCAGCTCGGGACAGGGTTTTGAAAAACTGTTTTTT
>-|few|TRBJ1-3|TRBV21-1
CASSTLRGNRVGNTIYF
TGTGCCAGCAGCACTTTGAGGGGCAACAGGGTTGGAAACACCATATATTTT
>-|once|TRBJ2-7|TRBV11-2
CASSFLAGSVSYEQYF
TGTGCCAGCAGCTTTTTAGCAGGGTCCGTGTCCTACGAGCAGTACTTC
>TRBD1|-|TRBJ1-5|TRBV6-1
CASSEARGQGQPQHF
TGTGCCAGCAGTGAAGCGAGGGGGCAGGGGCAGCCCCAGCATTTT